The entry that follows covers one T cell receptor beta chain sequence. This sample stems from a study of blood T cell repertoires in COVID-19. Study-level background: The United States, Italy and Spain provided the acute and convalescent COVID-19 samples. PBMCs, B-cell-depleted T cells, or T cells provided the cDNA or gDNA that made up the material.

Germline-derived CDR1 and CDR2 are MNHEY and SVGAGI. Trimming took off 6 bases at V and 4 bases at J, with 10 bases between the two ends. The CDR3 extends over 13 amino acids. In the study's own analysis: Counts of nucleated cells, estimated from reference gene primer amplification, were obtained. TCRdb's copy holds only in-frame clones and misses some; the assay was immunoSEQ multiplex PCR. V and J calls and clone size are given by that table; D and trimming were obtained from the DNA. The sample consists of some 70,000 clones, 70% to 90% of them appearing once. This chain uses TRBV6-5 with TRBJ2-1; tentative D call: TRBD2 (5 bases). This sequence was found in a woman in her 70s with acute or convalescent COVID-19. Sequencing was done on a sample of peripheral blood. DNA for the CDR3: TGTGCCAGCAGCGTGGACTGGTACAATGAGCAGTTCTTC. This encodes CASSVDWYNEQFF.